This T cell receptor (beta chain) was found in a study of PD-L1 blockade in urothelial cancer. Study background: T cells numbered a median of approximately 150,000 in the blood samples.

Specified time point: pretreatment peripheral blood. Metastatic or locally advanced urothelial carcinoma was present in the patients. Each patient contributed between 1 and 8 total time points of blood mononuclear cells, pretreatment and during treatment. Germline V CDR1 and CDR2: SEHNR, FQNEAQ (reference sequence). The V and J ends lost 6 bases and 4 bases, in that order; junction bases with no gene match: 13. The CDR3 runs 16 residues. The authors spiked synthetic TCR analog templates into each PCR. The data were produced by immunoSEQ multiplex PCR, yet TCRdb's version contains in-frame clones alone and is incomplete. The sample lists 95,000 to 100,000 clones, roughly 91% occurring once.

The V gene is TRBV7-9, the J gene TRBJ1-2; 8 nucleotides agree with TRBD1. The TCR was taken from a man in his fifties or sixties with urothelial cancer. The sample consisted of PBMCs, taken around atezolizumab (anti-PD-L1) treatment. For the CDR3, the DNA is TGTGCCAGCAGTGAGTCGGGACAGGTCCCCCTCTATGGCTACACCTTC. Translated: CASSESGQVPLYGYTF.